The source of this T cell receptor (beta chain) is a study of shared clonotypes between healthy human individuals. Data came from immunoSEQ multiplex PCR; TCRdb stores just in-frame clones and leaves some out. This sample has 980,000 or so clones; approximately 76% occur once, and the top ten carry nearly 1.5%. The CDR3 is 14 residues long. CDR1 is MNHEY, CDR2 SVGAGI, per germline. This clonotype originated in a man younger than 30 in good health. Sequencing was done on a sample of memory CD4+ T cells sorted from blood. Documented subset: CD45RA-negative fraction. The genes are TRBV6-5 and TRBJ2-5; 7 nucleotides agree with TRBD1. The DNA end is a closer match to TRBJ2-7, so the J assignment may be wrong. The CDR3 reads CASSYGYRGYEQYF. The CDR3, as DNA: TGTGCCAGCAGTTACGGTTACAGGGGTTACGAGCAGTACTTC.